This T cell receptor beta chain is from a study of regulatory T cells in long-lasting Graves disease (dated by TCRdb to the early 2020s). In terms of the full investigation: Antithyroid drugs had been taken for less than 3 months by newly diagnosed Graves' disease patients. Persistent Graves' disease patients were compared with newly diagnosed Graves' disease patients by peripheral blood TCR sequencing and RNA sequencing. The study took place in China and was registered as a clinical trial. A total of around 35 samples were covered by TCR sequencing, comprising some 13 persistent and around 20 newly diagnosed Graves' disease patients.

Findings and caveats that apply to the study as a whole: Persistent disease showed preferential use of TRBV28, TRBJ1-2 and TRBJ2-5, whereas newly diagnosed disease favored TRBV20-1 and TRBJ2-1. Sequencing and analysis were limited to the TCR beta chain. Patients with persistent disease shared more public clonotypes (approximately 2,500) than newly diagnosed patients did (approximately 1,000). Because the primary lesion, thyroid tissue, could not be accessed, the study looked at peripheral blood alone. Compared with newly diagnosed patients, persistent Graves' disease patients had lower TCR Shannon entropy and fewer highly expanded clones, which suggests clonal expansion. The small sample size was acknowledged by the authors as a limitation that may reduce accuracy.

The library was produced with multiplex PCR. The sequencer listed for this sample is Illumina HiSeq 4000. CDR3 regions were amplified by Arm-PCR with iRepertoire HTBI primers to construct TCR beta libraries. PCR products were gel purified before sequencing. The source study handled its data this way. A total of fewer than 65 TRBV and 14 TRBJ segments were identified across samples and were used for gene usage analysis of CDR3 amino acid clonotypes. COPE and FqMerger were used to merge the filtered high-quality paired reads into contigs. BLAST was used to align contigs to IMGT TRBV, TRBD and TRBJ reference genes, with CDR3 defined following IMGT. Any clonotype with a frequency above 0.1% was counted as a highly expanded clone. Shannon entropy served as the measure of repertoire diversity, while the Gini coefficient captured V-J evenness. A clonotype was considered public if more than one individual shared it. TCRdb reanalyzed the raw reads on its own, using fastp at Q25 for trimming and MiXCR for clone calling, and kept in-frame beta chains. Each CDR3 protein gets just one entry, which takes the most common genes and DNA from the rows behind it. TCRdb assigned the V and J calls; the authors' analysis was not used. A total of 400,000 to 500,000 distinct CDR3 sequences appear in this sample, about 14% of them only once. The top ten clonotypes cover more than 15% of the sample.

Sample time point, as interpreted from the label and publication: newly diagnosed GD, antithyroid drugs for less than 3 months. For both TCR sequencing and RNA sequencing, RNA was extracted from PBMCs using TRIzol. The diagnosis of Graves' disease followed American Thyroid Association guidelines. Recruitment of patients was carried out at an endocrinology department in Xi'an, China. Each patient gave about 8.1 milliliters of peripheral blood, collected in an EDTA anticoagulant tube. Ficoll Paque Plus density gradient separation was used to isolate PBMCs, and no further T cell sorting was done. An Agilent 2100 Bioanalyzer and agarose gel were used to check RNA quality, and a NanoDrop 2000 was used to measure RNA concentration. Per the germline V gene, SNHLY is the CDR1 and FYNNEI is the CDR2. From V the trimming removes 1 base and from J it removes 6 bases, while the gene matches leave 6 bases of the junction unaccounted for. The cysteine opens and the phenylalanine closes a CDR3 of 15 amino acids. The CDR3 DNA has 45 bases and is translated from base 1.

In this sample, this clonotype turned up many times. Its antigen has not been determined. No clone much larger than this one lies a single base away; base qualities are absent. The same data also went into a second study, on T cells in Graves' hyperthyroidism and ophthalmopathy. That second report states: A patient counted as having stable Graves' hyperthyroidism if no progression to ophthalmopathy occurred over 18 months of follow-up. Hyperthyroidism patients were aged 18 to 65 years and newly diagnosed, with disease duration of less than 2 months. The study excluded patients with uncontrolled infections, other autoimmune diseases, pregnancy or lactation. Clinical symptoms, serum thyroxine and TRAb, thyroid ultrasound, and orbital computed tomography formed the basis for the diagnoses. For the first round of RT-PCR on the TCR CDR3, the HTBI primer set was used together with the Qiagen OneStep RT-PCR kit. Blood samples also contained most of the expanded thyroid clonotypes (frequency above 0.001), which suggests that blood repertoires may reflect thyroid immune responses. A model built on a 13 V-J signature distinguished ophthalmopathy from stable hyperthyroidism, reaching 85% to 90% sensitivity and 81% to 83% specificity in cross-validation and 80%/75% in testing. In validation, the model predicted progression to ophthalmopathy a median of approximately 6.3 months before onset, with around 70% sensitivity and just under 75% specificity. To identify distinguishing TCR V-J signatures, a discovery cohort of around 100 patients was used, comprising 43 with Graves' ophthalmopathy and some 60 with stable Graves' hyperthyroidism. Whether ophthalmopathy could be predicted prospectively was tested in an independent validation cohort made up of 18 hyperthyroidism patients plus 17 patients who later progressed to ophthalmopathy. The 80 to 100 discovery patients were randomly divided into training and test sets at a 7:3 ratio. Thyroid tissue and blood T-cell repertoires from six or seven Graves' hyperthyroidism patients were also compared in the study. Following sampling, methimazole starting at 30 mg daily was given to hyperthyroidism patients, and high-dose intravenous methylprednisolone was given to ophthalmopathy patients. Libraries were constructed in a second round of multiplex PCR, after which size selection and purification were carried out. Paired-end sequencing of the libraries was performed with 100 bp reads on an Illumina HiSeq2000. SOAPnuke was used to process the raw data, with reads discarded if the reads contained adapters or uncalled bases, had a mean Phred below 15, or lacked an exact constant-primer or identifier match. High-quality paired reads were merged using COPE v1.2.5, and each unique nucleotide sequence was defined as a clonotype. MiTCR v1.1 was used to align clonotypes to the IMGT TRBV, TRBD and TRBJ reference segments. The analysis was restricted to V-J combinations with a frequency above 0.0001, which together covered over 99% of the repertoires. A TCS score was defined as the ratio of F50 (clonal expansion) to E x V (chaos), with BLOSUM62-based TCRdist applied between CDR3 peptides within each V-J. Welch's t-statistics and random forest reduced 514 V-J features to roughly 13, which were used in a naive Bayes classifier (R e1071). Sample size was not statistically predetermined, and investigators were not blinded to group allocation. The paper reports TCR Vbeta CDR3 sequencing of 140 or so peripheral blood samples: fewer than 50 ophthalmopathy, about 75 hyperthyroidism and 17 progressor patients.

This clonotype was sampled from a woman in her forties or fifties with Graves disease. Donor details come from another sample of the same person, matched by shared clones. The chain joins TRBV2 to TRBJ1-5; a stretch of 7 junction bases matches TRBD1. The material sequenced was peripheral blood mononuclear cells (PBMCs), taken at new diagnosis, from a patient treated with antithyroid drugs. In nucleotides, the sequence is TGTGCCAGCAGTGAAGTACAGGGGTTCGGTCAGCCCCAGCATTTT. Translated, this gives CASSEVQGFGQPQHF.